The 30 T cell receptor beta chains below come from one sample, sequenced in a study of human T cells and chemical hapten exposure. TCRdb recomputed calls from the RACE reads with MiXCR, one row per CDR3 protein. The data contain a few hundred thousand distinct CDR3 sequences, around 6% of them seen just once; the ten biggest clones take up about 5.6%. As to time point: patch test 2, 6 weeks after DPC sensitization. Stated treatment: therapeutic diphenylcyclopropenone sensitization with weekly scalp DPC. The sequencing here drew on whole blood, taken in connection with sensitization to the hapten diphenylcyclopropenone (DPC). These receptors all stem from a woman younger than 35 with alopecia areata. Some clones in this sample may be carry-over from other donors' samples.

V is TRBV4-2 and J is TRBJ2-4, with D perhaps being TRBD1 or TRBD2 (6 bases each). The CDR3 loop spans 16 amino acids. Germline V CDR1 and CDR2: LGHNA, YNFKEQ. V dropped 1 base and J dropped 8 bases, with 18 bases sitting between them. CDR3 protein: CASSQGTVGGRDIQYF. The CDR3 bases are TGTGCCAGCAGCCAAGGAACGGTCGGGGGCCGGGACATTCAGTACTTC.

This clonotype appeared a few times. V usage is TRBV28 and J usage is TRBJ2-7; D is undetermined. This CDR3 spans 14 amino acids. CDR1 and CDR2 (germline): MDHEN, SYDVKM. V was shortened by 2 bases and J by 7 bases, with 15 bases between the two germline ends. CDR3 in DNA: TGTGCCAGCAGTTTAGACGGCAGGCCGCGAGAGCAGTACTTC. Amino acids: CASSLDGRPREQYF.

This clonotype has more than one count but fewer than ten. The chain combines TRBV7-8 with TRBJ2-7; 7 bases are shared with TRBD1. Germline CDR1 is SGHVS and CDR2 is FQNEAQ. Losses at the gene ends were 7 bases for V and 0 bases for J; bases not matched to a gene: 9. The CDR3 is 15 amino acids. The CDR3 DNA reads TGTGCCAGCACCCCCGCCGGGACAGTCTCCTACGAGCAGTACTTC. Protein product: CASTPAGTVSYEQYF.

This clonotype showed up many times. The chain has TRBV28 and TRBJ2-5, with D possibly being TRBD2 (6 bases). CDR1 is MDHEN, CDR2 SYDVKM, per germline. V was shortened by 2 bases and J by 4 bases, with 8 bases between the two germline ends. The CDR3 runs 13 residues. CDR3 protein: CASSLTSRETQYF. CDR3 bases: TGTGCCAGCAGTTTAACTAGCAGAGAGACCCAGTACTTC.

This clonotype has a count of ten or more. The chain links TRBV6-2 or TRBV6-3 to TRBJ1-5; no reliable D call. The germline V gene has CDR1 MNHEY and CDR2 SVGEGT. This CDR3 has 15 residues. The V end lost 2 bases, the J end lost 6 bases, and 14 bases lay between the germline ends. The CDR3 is CASSYNIPGSQPQHF. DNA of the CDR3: TGTGCCAGCAGTTACAACATTCCAGGTTCTCAGCCCCAGCATTTT.

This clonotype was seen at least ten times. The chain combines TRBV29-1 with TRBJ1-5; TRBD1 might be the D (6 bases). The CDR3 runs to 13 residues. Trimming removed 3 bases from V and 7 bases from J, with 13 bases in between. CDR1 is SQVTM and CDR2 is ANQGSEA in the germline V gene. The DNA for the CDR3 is TGCAGCGTTGAGGACAGTCGAGGGCAGCCCCAGCATTTT. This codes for CSVEDSRGQPQHF.

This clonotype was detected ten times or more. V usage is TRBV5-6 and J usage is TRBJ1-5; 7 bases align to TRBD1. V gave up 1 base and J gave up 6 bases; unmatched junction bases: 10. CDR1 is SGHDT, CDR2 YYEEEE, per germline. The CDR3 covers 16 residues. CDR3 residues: CASSLWGQWVGQPQHF. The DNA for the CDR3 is TGTGCCAGCAGCTTGTGGGGACAGTGGGTCGGTCAGCCCCAGCATTTT.

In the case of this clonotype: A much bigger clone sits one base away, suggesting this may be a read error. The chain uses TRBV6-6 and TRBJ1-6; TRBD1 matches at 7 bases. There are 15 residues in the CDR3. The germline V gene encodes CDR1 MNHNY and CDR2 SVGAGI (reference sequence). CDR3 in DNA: TGTGCCGGCAGTTACTCCGGGACAGATAATTCACCCCTCCACTTT. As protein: CAGSYSGTDNSPLHF.

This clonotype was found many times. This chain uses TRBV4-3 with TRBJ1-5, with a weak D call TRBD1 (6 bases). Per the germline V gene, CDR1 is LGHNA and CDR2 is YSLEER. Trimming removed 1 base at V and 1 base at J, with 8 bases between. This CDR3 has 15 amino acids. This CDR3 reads CASSQGTASNQPQHF. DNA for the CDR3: TGCGCCAGCAGCCAAGGGACAGCAAGCAATCAGCCCCAGCATTTT.

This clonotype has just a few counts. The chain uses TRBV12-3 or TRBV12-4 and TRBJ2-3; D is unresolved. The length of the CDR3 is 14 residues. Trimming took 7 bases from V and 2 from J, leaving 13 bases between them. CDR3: CASTDGPHTDTQYF. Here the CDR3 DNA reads TGTGCCAGCACCGACGGTCCACACACAGATACGCAGTATTTT.

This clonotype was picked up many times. For the CDR3, the DNA is TGTGCCAGCAGCCCACCCGGGAGGGGACAGTCACCCCTCCACTTT. The encoded protein is CASSPPGRGQSPLHF. The genes are TRBV3-1 and TRBJ1-6, with 7 bases identical to TRBD1. CDR3 size: 15 residues. V shed 4 bases and J 10 bases; nucleotides not matched to a gene: 10. Germline-derived CDR1 and CDR2 are LGHDT and YNNKEL (reference sequence).

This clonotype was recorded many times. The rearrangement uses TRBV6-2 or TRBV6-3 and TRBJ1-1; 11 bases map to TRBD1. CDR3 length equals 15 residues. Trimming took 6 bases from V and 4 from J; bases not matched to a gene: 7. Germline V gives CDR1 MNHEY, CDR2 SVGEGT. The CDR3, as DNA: TGTGCCAGCAGGCCAAGGACAGGGGGCTTCACTGAAGCTTTCTTT. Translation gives CASRPRTGGFTEAFF.

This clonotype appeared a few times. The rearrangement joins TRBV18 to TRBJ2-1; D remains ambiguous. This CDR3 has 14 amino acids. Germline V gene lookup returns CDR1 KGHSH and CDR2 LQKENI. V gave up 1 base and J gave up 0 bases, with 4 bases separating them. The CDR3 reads CASSPLSSYNEQFF. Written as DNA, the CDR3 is TGTGCCAGCTCACCACTTAGCTCCTACAATGAGCAGTTCTTC. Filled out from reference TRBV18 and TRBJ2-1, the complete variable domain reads NAGVMQNPRHLVRRRGQEARLRCSPMKGHSHVYWYRQLPEEGLKFMVYLQKENIIDESGMPKERFSAEFPKEGPSILRIQQVVRGDSAAYFCASSPLSSYNEQFFGPGTRLTVL.

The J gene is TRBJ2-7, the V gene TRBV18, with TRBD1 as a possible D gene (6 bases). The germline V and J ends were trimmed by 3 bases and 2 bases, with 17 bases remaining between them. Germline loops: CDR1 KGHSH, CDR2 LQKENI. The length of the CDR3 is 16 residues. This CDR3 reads CASSPRWQGKTYEQYF. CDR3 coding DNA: TGTGCCAGCTCACCTAGGTGGCAGGGGAAGACCTACGAGCAGTACTTC. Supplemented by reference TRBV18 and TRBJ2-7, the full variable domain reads NAGVMQNPRHLVRRRGQEARLRCSPMKGHSHVYWYRQLPEEGLKFMVYLQKENIIDESGMPKERFSAEFPKEGPSILRIQQVVRGDSAAYFCASSPRWQGKTYEQYFGPGTRLTVT.

The CDR3 DNA reads TGTGCCAGCTCACCTGGCCCCGGGACTAGCGATTTCTACGAGCAGTACTTC. Protein: CASSPGPGTSDFYEQYF. This chain uses TRBV18 with TRBJ2-7, with 10 bases matching TRBD2. CDR3 length: 17 residues. Trimming at V came to 3 bases and at J to 3 bases, leaving 11 bases not matched to a gene. Per germline, CDR1 KGHSH and CDR2 LQKENI.

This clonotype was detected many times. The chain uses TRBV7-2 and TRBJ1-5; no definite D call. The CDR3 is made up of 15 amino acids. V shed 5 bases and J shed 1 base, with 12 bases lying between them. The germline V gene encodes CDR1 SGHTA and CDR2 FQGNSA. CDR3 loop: CASSSDGRSNQPQHF. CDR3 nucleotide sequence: TGTGCCAGCAGCAGCGACGGACGGAGCAATCAGCCCCAGCATTTT. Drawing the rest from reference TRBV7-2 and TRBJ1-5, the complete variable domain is GAGVSQSPSNKVTEKGKDVELRCDPISGHTALYWYRQSLGQGLEFLIYFQGNSAPDKSGLPSDRFSAERTGGSVSTLTIQRTQQEDSAVYLCASSSDGRSNQPQHFGDGTRLSIL.

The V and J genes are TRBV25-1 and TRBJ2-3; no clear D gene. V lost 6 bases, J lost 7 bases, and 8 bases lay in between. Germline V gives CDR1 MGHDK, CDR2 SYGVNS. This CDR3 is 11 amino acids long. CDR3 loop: CASSEVHTQYF. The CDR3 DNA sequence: TGTGCCAGCAGCGAAGTACATACGCAGTATTTT.

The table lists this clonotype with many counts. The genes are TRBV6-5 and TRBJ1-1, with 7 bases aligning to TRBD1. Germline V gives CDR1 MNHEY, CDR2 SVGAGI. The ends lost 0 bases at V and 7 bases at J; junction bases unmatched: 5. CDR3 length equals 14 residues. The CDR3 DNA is TGTGCCAGCAGTTACTCGAGGGGGCAGGGTGAAGCTTTCTTT. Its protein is CASSYSRGQGEAFF.

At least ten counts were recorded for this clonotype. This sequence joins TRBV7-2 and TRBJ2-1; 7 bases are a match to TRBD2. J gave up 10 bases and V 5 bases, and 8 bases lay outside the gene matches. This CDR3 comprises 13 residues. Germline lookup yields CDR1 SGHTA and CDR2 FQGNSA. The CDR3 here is CASSPSGAGEQFF. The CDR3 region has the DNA TGTGCCAGCAGCCCTAGCGGAGCGGGGGAGCAGTTCTTC.

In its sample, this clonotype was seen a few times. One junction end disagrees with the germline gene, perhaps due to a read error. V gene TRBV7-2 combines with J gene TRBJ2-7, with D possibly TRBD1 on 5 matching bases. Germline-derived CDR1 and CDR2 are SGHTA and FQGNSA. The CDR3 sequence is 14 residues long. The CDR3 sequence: CASSSQGGNYEQYF. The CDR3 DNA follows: TGTGCCAGCAGCTCGCAGGGTGGTAACTACGAACAGTACTTC.

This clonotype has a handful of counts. CDR3 sequence reads: CASSQDVVGTSVWAQYF. The CDR3 DNA sequence: TGTGCCAGCAGCCAAGATGTTGTTGGGACTAGCGTTTGGGCGCAGTATTTT. The chain has TRBV4-2 and TRBJ2-3, with TRBD2 identical over 10 bases. The junction had 13 bases not matched to a gene; V was cut back by 0 bases and J by 10 bases. Looked up from germline, CDR1 is LGHNA and CDR2 is YNFKEQ. CDR3 length: 17 amino acids.

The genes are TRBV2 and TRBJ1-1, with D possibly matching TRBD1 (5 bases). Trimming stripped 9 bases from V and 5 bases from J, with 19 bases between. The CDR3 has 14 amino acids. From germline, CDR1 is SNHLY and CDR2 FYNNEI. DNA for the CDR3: TGTGCCAGGGGCCTTTGGGGGGTAAGAACTGAAGCTTTCTTT. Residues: CARGLWGVRTEAFF.

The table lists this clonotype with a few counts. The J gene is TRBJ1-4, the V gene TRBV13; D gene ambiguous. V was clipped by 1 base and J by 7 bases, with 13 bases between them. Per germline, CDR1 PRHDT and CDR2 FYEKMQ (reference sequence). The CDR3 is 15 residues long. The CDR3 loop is CASSLAESGSEKLFF. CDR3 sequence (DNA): TGTGCCAGCAGCTTAGCGGAATCGGGATCTGAAAAACTGTTTTTT.

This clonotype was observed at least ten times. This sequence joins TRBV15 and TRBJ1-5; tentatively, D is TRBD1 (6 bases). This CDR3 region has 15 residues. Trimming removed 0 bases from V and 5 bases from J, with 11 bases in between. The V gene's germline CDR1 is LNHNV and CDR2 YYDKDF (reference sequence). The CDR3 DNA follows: TGTGCCACCAGCAGAGATATCGGGGGCGATCAGCCCCAGCATTTT. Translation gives CATSRDIGGDQPQHF.

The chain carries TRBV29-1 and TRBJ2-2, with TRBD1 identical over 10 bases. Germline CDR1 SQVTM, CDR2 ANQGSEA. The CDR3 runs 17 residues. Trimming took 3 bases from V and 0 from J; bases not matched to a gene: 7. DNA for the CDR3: TGCAGCGTTGAGGGGACAGGGGTCCTAACGAACACCGGGGAGCTGTTTTTT. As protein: CSVEGTGVLTNTGELFF.

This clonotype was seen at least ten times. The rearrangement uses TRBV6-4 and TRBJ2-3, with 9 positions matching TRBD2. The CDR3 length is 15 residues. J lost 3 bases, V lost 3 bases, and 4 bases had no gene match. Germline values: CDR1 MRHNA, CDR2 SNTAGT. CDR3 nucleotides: TGTGCCAGCAGTGATTCTAGCGGGGTGACAGATACGCAGTATTTT. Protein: CASSDSSGVTDTQYF.

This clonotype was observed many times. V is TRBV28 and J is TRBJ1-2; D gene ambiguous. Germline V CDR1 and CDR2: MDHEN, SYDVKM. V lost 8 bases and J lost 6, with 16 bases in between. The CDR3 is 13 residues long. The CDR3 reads CASLRTNGDGYTF. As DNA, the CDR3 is TGTGCCAGCCTCAGGACGAATGGGGATGGCTACACCTTC.

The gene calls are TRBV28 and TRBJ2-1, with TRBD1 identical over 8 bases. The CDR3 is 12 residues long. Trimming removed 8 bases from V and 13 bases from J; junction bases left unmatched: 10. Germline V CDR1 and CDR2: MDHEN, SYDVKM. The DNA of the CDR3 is TGTGCCAGCGGCCGATTTCAGGGGGCCCAGTTCTTC. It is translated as CASGRFQGAQFF. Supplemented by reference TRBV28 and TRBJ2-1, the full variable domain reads DVKVTQSSRYLVKRTGEKVFLECVQDMDHENMFWYRQDPGLGLRLIYFSYDVKMKEKGDIPEGYSVSREKKERFSLILESASTNQTSMYLCASGRFQGAQFFGPGTRLTVL.

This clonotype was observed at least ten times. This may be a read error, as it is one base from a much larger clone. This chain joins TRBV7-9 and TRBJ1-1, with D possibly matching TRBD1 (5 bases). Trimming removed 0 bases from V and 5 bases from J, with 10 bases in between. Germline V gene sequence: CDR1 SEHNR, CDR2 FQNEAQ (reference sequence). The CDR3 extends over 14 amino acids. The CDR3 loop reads CASSLAREGTEAFF. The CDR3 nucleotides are TGTGCCAGCAGCTTAGCCAGGGAGGGGACTGAAGCTTTCTTT.

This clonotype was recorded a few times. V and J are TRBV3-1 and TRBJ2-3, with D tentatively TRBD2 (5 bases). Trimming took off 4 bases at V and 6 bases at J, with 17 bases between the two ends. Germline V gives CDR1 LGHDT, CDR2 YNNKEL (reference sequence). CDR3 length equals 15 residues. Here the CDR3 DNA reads TGTGCCAGCAGCCCGCAAGACGGGCGCGGGGATACGCAGTATTTT. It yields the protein CASSPQDGRGDTQYF.